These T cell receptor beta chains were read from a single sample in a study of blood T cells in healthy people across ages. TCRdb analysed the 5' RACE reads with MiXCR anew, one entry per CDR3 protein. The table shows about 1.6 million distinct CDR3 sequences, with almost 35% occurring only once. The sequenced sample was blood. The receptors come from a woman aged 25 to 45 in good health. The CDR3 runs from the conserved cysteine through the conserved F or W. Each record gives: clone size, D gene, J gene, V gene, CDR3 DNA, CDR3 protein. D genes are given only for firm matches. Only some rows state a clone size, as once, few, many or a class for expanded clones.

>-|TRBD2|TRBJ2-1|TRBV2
TGTGCCAGCAGTGATCTAGCGGGAGGGCCCCATGAGCAGTTCTTC
CASSDLAGGPHEQFF
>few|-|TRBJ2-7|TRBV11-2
TGTGCCAGCAGCTTAGGGACAAGAAGCTCCTACGAGCAGTACTTC
CASSLGTRSSYEQYF
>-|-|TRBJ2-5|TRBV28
TGTGCCAGCAAAAAAACTGGAGGGAGAGGAATGGACGGGCAGTACTTC
CASKKTGGRGMDGQYF
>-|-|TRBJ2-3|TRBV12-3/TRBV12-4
TGTGCCAGCAACATTCCCGGGGCCGCGAGAGCAGATACGCAATATTTT
CASNIPGAARADTQYF
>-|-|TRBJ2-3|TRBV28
TGTGCCAGCAGTTCGGAAGCGTCGGGCAAGTCGTATTTT
CASSSEASGKSYF
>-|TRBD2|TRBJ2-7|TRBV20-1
TGCAGTGTACCGGGGGGTTCCTACGAGCAGTACTTC
CSVPGGSYEQYF
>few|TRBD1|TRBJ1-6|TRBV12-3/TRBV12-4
TGTGCCAGCAGAAACGACAGGGTTTTGGATCCACCCCTCCACTTT
CASRNDRVLDPPLHF
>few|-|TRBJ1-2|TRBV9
TGTGCCAGCAGCGTTGGACCGGACGATTATGGCTACACCTTC
CASSVGPDDYGYTF
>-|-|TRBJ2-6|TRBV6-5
TGTGCCAGCAGTTACTCACCCGAGGCCAACGTCCTGACTTTC
CASSYSPEANVLTF
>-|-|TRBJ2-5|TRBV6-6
TGTGCCAGCAGTTACTGGGCCAGGGATCGGGAGACCCAGTACTTC
CASSYWARDRETQYF
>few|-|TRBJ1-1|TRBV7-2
TGTGCCAGCAGCTTCCTACAGGGGAACACTGAAGCTTTCTTT
CASSFLQGNTEAFF
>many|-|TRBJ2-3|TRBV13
TGTGCCAGCAGCTCCCGGACAGTCACAGATACGCAGTATTTT
CASSSRTVTDTQYF
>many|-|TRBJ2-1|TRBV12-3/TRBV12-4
TGTGCCAGCAGTTTTGGAGAATGGGAGCAGTTCTTC
CASSFGEWEQFF
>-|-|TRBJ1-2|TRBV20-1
TGCAGTGCTGGAGATCAATCCGCCCCGAGGGCATATGGCTACACCTTC
CSAGDQSAPRAYGYTF
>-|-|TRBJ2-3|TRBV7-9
TGTGCCAGCACCTCATCCCGTCCGCCTAGCATCACAGATACGCAGTATTTT
CASTSSRPPSITDTQYF
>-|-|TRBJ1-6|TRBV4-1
TGCGCCAGCAGCCACGAGGACAGTTATAATTCACCCCTCCACTTT
CASSHEDSYNSPLHF
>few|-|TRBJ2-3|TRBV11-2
TGTGCCAGCAGCTTAGCTCGTATTGATAACACAGATACGCAGTATTTT
CASSLARIDNTDTQYF
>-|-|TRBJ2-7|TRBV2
TGTGCCAGCAGCCCCACCGCGGTCAGCTCCTACGAGCAGTACTTC
CASSPTAVSSYEQYF
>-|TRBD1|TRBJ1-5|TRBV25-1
TGTGCCAGCAGCGAGACAGGGGTTGGTCAGCCCCAGCATTTT
CASSETGVGQPQHF
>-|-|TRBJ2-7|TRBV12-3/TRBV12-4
TGTGCCAGCCGAAACGGGAGATATTACGAGCAGTACTTC
CASRNGRYYEQYF
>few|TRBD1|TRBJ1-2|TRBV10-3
TGTGCCATCAGTCTGGGACAGGGGGTCTCTGGCTACACCTTC
CAISLGQGVSGYTF
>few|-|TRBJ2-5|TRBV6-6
TGTGCCAGCAGCCCAGGGGGGAGACCGAAAGAGACCCAGTACTTC
CASSPGGRPKETQYF
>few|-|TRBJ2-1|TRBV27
TGTGCCAGCATCCCGACCCCGTCCGGGACGCTAGCCTACAATGAGCAGTTCTTC
CASIPTPSGTLAYNEQFF
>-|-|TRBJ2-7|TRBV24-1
TGTGCCACCAGTGATTCCGGCCAGGTACCCTACGAGCAGTACTTC
CATSDSGQVPYEQYF
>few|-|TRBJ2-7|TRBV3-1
TGTGCCAGCAGCCAAAGGGACCCGGGACTGGAAACCTACGAGCAGTACTTC
CASSQRDPGLETYEQYF
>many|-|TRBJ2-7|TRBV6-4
TGCGCCAGCAGTGAGTCGAGGGGATACGAGCAGTACTTC
CASSESRGYEQYF
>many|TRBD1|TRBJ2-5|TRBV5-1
TGCGCCAGCAACCTGAGACAGGGGGCAGCGGAAGAGACCCAGTACTTC
CASNLRQGAAEETQYF
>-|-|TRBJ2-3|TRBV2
TGTGCCAGCAGTGAACAGGGACAAGGCACAGATACGCAGTATTTT
CASSEQGQGTDTQYF
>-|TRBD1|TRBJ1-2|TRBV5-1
TGCGCCAGCAGCTTGGATCCAGGGGGCGATTATGGCTACACCTTC
CASSLDPGGDYGYTF
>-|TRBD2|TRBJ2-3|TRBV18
TGTGCCAGCTCACCACCTAGCGGGAGCCCAGATACGCAGTATTTT
CASSPPSGSPDTQYF
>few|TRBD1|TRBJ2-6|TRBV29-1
TGCAGCGTTTTTTGGGACAGGGGCCCTGGGGCCAACGTCCTGACTTTC
CSVFWDRGPGANVLTF
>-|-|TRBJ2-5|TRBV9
TGTGCCAGCAGCGTAGATGGTAGCTTGGCGGAGACCCAGTACTTC
CASSVDGSLAETQYF
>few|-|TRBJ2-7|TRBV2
TGTGCCGTCTGGGACCTTTTGGAGCAGTACTTC
CAVWDLLEQYF
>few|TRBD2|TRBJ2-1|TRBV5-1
TGCGCCAGCAGCTTGGGCTCTGGAGCTAGCGGGTACAATGAGCAGTTCTTC
CASSLGSGASGYNEQFF
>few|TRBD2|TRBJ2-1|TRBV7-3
TGTGCCAGCAGCCCGGGGGGAGTCCTAACCTACAATGAGCAGTTCTTC
CASSPGGVLTYNEQFF
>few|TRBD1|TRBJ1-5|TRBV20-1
TGCAGTGGCAGGGGACAGAGTGATCAGCCCCAGCATTTT
CSGRGQSDQPQHF
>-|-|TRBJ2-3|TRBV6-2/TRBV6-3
TGTGCCAGCAGTTCCCAACCTCCGAGACAAGCTACGCAGTATTTT
CASSSQPPRQATQYF
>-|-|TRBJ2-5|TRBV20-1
TGCAGGGCTAACGACGGTCGGGAGACCCAGTACTTC
CRANDGRETQYF
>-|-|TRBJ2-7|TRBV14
TGTGCCAGCAGCCAAGACGGGGTGGTCTACGAGCAGTACTTC
CASSQDGVVYEQYF
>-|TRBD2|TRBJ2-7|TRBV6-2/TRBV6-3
TGTGCTATCGAGGGAGGGAGTACTCTAAAAAGATACGAGCAGTACTTC
CAIEGGSTLKRYEQYF
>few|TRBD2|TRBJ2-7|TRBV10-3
TGTGCCATCAGTGAGTCGCTAGCGGGGGGAGCCTACGAGCAGTACTTC
CAISESLAGGAYEQYF
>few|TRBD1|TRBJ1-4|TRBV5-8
TGTGCCAGCAGCCTGGGACAGAAAAGGGTTGAAAAACTGTTTTTT
CASSLGQKRVEKLFF
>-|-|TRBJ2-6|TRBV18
TGTGCCAGCTCCACGGCAGGGGCCAACGTCCCGACTTTC
CASSTAGANVPTF
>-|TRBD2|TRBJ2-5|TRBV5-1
TGCGCCAGCAGCTTGATGGCTAGCGGGCAAGAGACCCAGTACTTC
CASSLMASGQETQYF
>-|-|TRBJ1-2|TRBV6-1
TGTGCCGGCAGCGGGGGGAAGGGCAGATCTAACTATGGCTACACCTTC
CAGSGGKGRSNYGYTF
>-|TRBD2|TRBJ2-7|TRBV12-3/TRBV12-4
TGTGCCAGCAGTTTGTCTAGCGGGAGAAACGACGAGCAGTACTTC
CASSLSSGRNDEQYF
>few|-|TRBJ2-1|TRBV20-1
TGCAGTGCTAGTCAGGGGGGCCCGAGCTCCTACAATGAGCAGTTCTTC
CSASQGGPSSYNEQFF
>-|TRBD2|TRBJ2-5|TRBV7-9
TGTGCCAGCAGCTTGAGCGGACTAGCGGGGGGTTGGACCCAGTACTTC
CASSLSGLAGGWTQYF
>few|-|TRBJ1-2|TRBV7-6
TGTGCCAGCAGCTTAGAAGCGGGGGGGGCGGCAAGGGGTTTGGAATATGGCTACACCTTC
CASSLEAGGAARGLEYGYTF
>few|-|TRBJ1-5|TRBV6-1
TGTGCCAGCACCGGGTCGGCTAGCAATCAGCCCCAGCATTTT
CASTGSASNQPQHF
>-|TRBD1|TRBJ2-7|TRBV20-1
TGCAGTGCTAGAGATCCCCGGACAGGGTTGTACGAGCAGTACTTC
CSARDPRTGLYEQYF
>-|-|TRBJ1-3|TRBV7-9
TGTGCCAGCAGCTTTCCTGTCGGAAACACCATATATTTT
CASSFPVGNTIYF
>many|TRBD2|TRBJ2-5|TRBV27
TGTGCCAGCAGTCCTTTAGCGGGGGTGTTCCAAGAGACCCAGTACTTC
CASSPLAGVFQETQYF